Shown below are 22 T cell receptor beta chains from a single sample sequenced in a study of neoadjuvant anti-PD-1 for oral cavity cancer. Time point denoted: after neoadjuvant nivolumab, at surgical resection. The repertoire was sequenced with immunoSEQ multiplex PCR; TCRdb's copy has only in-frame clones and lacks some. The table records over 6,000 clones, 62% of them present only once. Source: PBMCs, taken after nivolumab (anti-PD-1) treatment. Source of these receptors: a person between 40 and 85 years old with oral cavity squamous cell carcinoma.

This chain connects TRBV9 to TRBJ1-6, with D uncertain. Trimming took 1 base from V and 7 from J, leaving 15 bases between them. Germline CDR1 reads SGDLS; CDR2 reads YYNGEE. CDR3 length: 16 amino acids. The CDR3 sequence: CASSVTVGQDNSPLHF. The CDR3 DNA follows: TGTGCCAGCAGCGTAACCGTGGGCCAGGACAATTCACCCCTCCACTTT.

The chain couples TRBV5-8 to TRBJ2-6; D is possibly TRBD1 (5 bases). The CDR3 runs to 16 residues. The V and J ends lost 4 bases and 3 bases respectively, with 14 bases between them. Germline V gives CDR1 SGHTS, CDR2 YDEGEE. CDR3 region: CASSRGRVVGANVLTF. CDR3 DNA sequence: TGTGCCAGCAGCCGTGGCAGGGTAGTTGGGGCCAACGTCCTGACTTTC. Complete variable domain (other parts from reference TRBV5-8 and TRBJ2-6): EAGVTQSPTHLIKTRGQQATLRCSPISGHTSVYWYQQALGLGLQFLLWYDEGEERNRGNFPPRFSGRQFPNYSSELNVNALELEDSALYLCASSRGRVVGANVLTFGAGSRLTVL.

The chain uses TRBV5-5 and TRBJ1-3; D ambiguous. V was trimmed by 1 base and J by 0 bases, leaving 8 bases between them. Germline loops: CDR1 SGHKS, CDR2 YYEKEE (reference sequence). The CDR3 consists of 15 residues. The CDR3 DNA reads TGTGCCAGCAGCTTGAGTCCCAGCTCTGGAAACACCATATATTTT. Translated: CASSLSPSSGNTIYF.

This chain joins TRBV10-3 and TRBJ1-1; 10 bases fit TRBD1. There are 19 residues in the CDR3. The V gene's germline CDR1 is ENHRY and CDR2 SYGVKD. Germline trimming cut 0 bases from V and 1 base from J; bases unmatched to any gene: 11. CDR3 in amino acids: CAISESVIGQGGENTEAFF. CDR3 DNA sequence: TGTGCCATCAGTGAGTCAGTTATAGGACAGGGGGGAGAGAACACTGAAGCTTTCTTT.

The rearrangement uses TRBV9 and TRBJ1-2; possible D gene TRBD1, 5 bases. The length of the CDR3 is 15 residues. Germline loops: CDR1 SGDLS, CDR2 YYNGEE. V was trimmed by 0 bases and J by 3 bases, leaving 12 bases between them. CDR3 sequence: CASSVGGGPHYGYTF. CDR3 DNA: TGTGCCAGCAGCGTAGGTGGGGGTCCCCACTATGGCTACACCTTC. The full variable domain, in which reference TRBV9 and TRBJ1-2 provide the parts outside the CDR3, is DSGVTQTPKHLITATGQRVTLRCSPRSGDLSVYWYQQSLDQGLQFLIQYYNGEERAKGNILERFSAQQFPDLHSELNLSSLELGDSALYFCASSVGGGPHYGYTFGSGTRLTVV.

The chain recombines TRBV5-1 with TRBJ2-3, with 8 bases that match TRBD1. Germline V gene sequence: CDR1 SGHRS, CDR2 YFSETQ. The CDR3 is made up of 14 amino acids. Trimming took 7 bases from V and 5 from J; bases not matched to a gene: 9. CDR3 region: CASAQGAIQDTQYF. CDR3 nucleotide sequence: TGCGCCAGCGCGCAGGGGGCAATTCAAGATACGCAGTATTTT.

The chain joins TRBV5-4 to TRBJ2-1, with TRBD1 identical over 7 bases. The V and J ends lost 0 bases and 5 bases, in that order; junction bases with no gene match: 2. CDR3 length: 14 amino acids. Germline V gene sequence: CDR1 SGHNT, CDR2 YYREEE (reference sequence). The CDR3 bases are TGTGCCAGCAGCTTGGACAGGGGAAACAATGAGCAGTTCTTC. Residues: CASSLDRGNNEQFF. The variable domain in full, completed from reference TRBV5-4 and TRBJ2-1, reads ETGVTQSPTHLIKTRGQQVTLRCSSQSGHNTVSWYQQALGQGPQFIFQYYREEENGRGNFPPRFSGLQFPNYSSELNVNALELDDSALYLCASSLDRGNNEQFFGPGTRLTVL.

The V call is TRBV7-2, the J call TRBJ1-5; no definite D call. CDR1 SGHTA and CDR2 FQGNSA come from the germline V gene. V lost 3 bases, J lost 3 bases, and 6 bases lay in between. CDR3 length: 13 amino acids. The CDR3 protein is CASSLSVNQPQHF. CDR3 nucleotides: TGTGCCAGCAGCTTGAGTGTCAATCAGCCCCAGCATTTT. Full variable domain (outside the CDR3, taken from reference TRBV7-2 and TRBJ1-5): GAGVSQSPSNKVTEKGKDVELRCDPISGHTALYWYRQSLGQGLEFLIYFQGNSAPDKSGLPSDRFSAERTGGSVSTLTIQRTQQEDSAVYLCASSLSVNQPQHFGDGTRLSIL.

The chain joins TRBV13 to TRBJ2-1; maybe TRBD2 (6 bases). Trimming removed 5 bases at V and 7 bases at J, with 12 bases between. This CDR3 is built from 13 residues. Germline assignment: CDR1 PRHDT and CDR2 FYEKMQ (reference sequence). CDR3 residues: CASSPLLANEQFF. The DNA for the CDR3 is TGTGCCAGCAGCCCGCTACTAGCAAATGAGCAGTTCTTC.

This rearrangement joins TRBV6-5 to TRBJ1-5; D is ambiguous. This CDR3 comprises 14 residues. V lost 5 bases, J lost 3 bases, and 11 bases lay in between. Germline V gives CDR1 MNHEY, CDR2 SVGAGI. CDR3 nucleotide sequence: TGTGCCAGCAGTGAAATCCGGAACAATCAGCCCCAGCATTTT. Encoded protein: CASSEIRNNQPQHF.

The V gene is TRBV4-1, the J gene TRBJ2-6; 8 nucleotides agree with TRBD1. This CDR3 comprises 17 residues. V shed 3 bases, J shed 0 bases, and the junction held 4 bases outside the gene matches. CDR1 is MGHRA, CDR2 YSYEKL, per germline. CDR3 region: CASSHRDRNSGANVLTF. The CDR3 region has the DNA TGCGCCAGCAGCCACCGGGACAGGAACTCTGGGGCCAACGTCCTGACTTTC.

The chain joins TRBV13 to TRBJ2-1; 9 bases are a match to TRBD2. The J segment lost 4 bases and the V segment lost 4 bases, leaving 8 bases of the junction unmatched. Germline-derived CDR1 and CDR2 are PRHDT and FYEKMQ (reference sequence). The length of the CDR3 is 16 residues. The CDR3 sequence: CASSSLTSGSYNEQFF. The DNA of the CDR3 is TGTGCCAGCAGCTCCCTAACTAGCGGGTCGTACAATGAGCAGTTCTTC.

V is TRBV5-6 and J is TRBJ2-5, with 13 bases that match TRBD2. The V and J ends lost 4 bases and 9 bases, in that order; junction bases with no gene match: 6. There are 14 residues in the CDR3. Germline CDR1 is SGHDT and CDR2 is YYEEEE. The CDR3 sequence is CASSPGTSGAPQYF. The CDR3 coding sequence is TGTGCCAGCAGCCCCGGGACTAGCGGGGCTCCCCAGTACTTC.

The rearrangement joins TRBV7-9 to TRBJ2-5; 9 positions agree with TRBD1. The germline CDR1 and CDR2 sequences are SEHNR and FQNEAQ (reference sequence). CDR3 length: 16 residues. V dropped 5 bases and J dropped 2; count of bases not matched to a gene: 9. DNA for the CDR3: TGTGCCAGCAGCCGTGGGGACAGGGCCCCTCAAGAGACCCAGTACTTC. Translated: CASSRGDRAPQETQYF.

CDR3 nucleotide sequence: TGTGCCAGCAGCTTAGATTCATCGGGCACAGATACGCAGTATTTT. Its translation: CASSLDSSGTDTQYF. The chain has TRBV5-4 and TRBJ2-3; D remains ambiguous. The CDR3 length is 15 residues. Germline values: CDR1 SGHNT, CDR2 YYREEE (reference sequence). V lost 2 bases to trimming and J lost 1 base, with 11 bases between them.

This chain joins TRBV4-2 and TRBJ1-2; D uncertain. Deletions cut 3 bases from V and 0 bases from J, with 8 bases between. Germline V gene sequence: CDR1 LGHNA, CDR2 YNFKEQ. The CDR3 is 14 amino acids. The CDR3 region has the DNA TGTGCCAGCAGCCATGGGTTAACTAACTATGGCTACACCTTC. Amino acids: CASSHGLTNYGYTF.

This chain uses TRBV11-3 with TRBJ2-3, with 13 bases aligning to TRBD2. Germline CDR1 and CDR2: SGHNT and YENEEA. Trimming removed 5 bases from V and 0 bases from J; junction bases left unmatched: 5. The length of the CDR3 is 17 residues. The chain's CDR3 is CASSSGLAGVSTDTQYF. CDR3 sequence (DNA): TGTGCCAGCAGCAGCGGACTAGCGGGGGTTAGCACAGATACGCAGTATTTT.

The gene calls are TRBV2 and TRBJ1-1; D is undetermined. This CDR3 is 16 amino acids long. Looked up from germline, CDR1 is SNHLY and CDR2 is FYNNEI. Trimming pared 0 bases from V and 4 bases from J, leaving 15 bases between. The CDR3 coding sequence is TGTGCCAGCAGTGAAGCAGCCGGGTCCCTCGGCACTGAAGCTTTCTTT. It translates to CASSEAAGSLGTEAFF.

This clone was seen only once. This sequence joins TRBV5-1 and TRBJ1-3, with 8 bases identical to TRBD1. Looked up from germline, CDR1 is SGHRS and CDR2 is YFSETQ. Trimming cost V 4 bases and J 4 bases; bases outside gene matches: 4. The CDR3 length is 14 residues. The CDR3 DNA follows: TGCGCCAGCAGCCTCGGGGACAGGGGAAACACCATATATTTT. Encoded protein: CASSLGDRGNTIYF.

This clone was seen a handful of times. This CDR3 reads CASSPERAGNIQYF. The CDR3 DNA reads TGCGCCAGCAGCCCAGAGAGGGCGGGAAACATTCAGTACTTC. This chain connects TRBV4-3 to TRBJ2-4; weak D call: TRBD2 (5 bases). This CDR3 spans 14 amino acids. V was pared by 4 bases and J by 6 bases, with 13 bases between. The germline gives CDR1 LGHNA, CDR2 YSLEER.

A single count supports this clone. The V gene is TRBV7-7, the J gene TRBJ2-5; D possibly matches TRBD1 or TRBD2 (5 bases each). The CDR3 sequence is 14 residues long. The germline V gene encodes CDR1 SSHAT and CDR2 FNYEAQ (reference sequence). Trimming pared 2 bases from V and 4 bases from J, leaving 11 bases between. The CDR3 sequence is CASSLSRGAETQYF. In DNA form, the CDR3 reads TGTGCCAGCAGCTTATCGCGAGGGGCAGAGACCCAGTACTTC.

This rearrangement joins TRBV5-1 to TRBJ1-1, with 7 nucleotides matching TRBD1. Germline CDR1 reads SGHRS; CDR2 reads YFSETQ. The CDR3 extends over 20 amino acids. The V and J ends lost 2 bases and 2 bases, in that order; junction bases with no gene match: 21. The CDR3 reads CASSFRPRGATPQLNTEAFF. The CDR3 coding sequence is TGCGCCAGCAGCTTTCGACCCAGGGGGGCGACCCCACAACTTAACACTGAAGCTTTCTTT.